This T cell receptor beta chain was profiled in a study of T cells expressing NK-cell markers. This CDR3 spans 12 amino acids. Germline V gives CDR1 MGHDK, CDR2 SYGVNS. Following a re-call of the 5' RACE reads, TCRdb has one entry per CDR3 protein and lacks DNA. The sample spans 550,000 to 600,000 distinct CDR3 sequences; the ten largest clones claim around 3.3%. Source material: blood T cells: a sorted CD56 or NKG2C T cell subset, CD4+ or CD8+ T cells, or bulk PBMC T cells (not recorded which). The TCR comes from a man between 18 and 29 years old in good health. The chain uses TRBV25-1 and TRBJ2-1. The CDR3 region is CASKDRYNEQFF.